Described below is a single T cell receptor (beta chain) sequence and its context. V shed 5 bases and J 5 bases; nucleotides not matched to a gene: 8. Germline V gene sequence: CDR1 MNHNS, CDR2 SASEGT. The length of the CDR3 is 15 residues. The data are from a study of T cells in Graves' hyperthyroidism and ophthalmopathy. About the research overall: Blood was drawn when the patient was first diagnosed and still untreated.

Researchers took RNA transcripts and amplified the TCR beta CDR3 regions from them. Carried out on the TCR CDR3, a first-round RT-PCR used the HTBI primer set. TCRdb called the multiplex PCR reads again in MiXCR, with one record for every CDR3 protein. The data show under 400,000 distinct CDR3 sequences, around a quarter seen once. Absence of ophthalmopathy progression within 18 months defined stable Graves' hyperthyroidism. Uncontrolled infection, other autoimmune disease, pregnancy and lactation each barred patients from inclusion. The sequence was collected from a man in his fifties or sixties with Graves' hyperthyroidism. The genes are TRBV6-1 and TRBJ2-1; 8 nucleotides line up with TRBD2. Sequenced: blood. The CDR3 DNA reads TGTGCCAGCAGTCCCGGGACTAGGCCTAACAATGAGCAGTTCTTC. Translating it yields CASSPGTRPNNEQFF.